The 22 T cell receptor beta chains presented below share a single source sample, sequenced in a study of shared clonotypes between healthy human individuals. CD45RO negativity and positive selection for CCR7 defined naive CD8 cells, a population that excluded terminally differentiated effector memory CD45RA+ cells. This table comes from immunoSEQ multiplex PCR, and its TCRdb copy is limited to in-frame clones, with some not included. The sample includes around 2,000,000 clones, around 96% of them seen just once. Sequenced input: naive CD8+ T cells sorted from blood. The source of these receptors is a man aged 18 to 29 in good health.

The V gene is TRBV7-9, the J gene TRBJ2-5; perhaps TRBD2 as D (6 bases). CDR3 length: 12 residues. V was clipped by 10 bases and J by 2 bases, with 11 bases between them. Looked up from germline, CDR1 is SEHNR and CDR2 is FQNEAQ (reference sequence). CDR3 residues: CATAGRQETQYF. CDR3 DNA: TGTGCCACCGCGGGGCGGCAAGAGACCCAGTACTTC. The variable domain in full, completed from reference TRBV7-9 and TRBJ2-5, reads DTGVSQNPRHKITKRGQNVTFRCDPISEHNRLYWYRQTLGQGPEFLTYFQNEAQLEKSRLLSDRFSAERPKGSFSTLEIQRTEQGDSAMYLCATAGRQETQYFGPGTRLLVL.

This chain uses TRBV28 with TRBJ2-6, with unresolved D. V was trimmed by 2 bases and J by 0 bases, leaving 5 bases between them. This CDR3 is built from 15 residues. The germline V gene has CDR1 MDHEN and CDR2 SYDVKM. Here the CDR3 reads CASSLRPSGANVLTF. As DNA, the CDR3 is TGTGCCAGCAGTTTAAGACCCTCTGGGGCCAACGTCCTGACTTTC.

The chain recombines TRBV6-5 with TRBJ1-1, with TRBD1 as a possible D gene (5 bases). In germline, CDR1 is MNHEY, CDR2 SVGAGI. V lost 7 bases and J 0 bases, leaving 9 bases between the germline ends. This CDR3 region has 13 residues. CDR3 sequence (DNA): TGTGCCAGCATGGGGCTTATGAACACTGAAGCTTTCTTT. Its protein is CASMGLMNTEAFF.

The V and J genes are TRBV30 and TRBJ1-6; D is possibly TRBD1 (5 bases). Trimming left V 0 bases short and J 7 bases short, with 13 bases between. This CDR3 contains 15 residues. The germline V gene has CDR1 GTSNPN and CDR2 SVGIG (reference sequence). The CDR3 reads CAWSVLGAPNSPLHF. CDR3 coding DNA: TGTGCCTGGAGTGTACTAGGGGCTCCGAATTCACCCCTCCACTTT. Variable domain in full (rest from reference TRBV30 and TRBJ1-6): SQTIHQWPATLVQPVGSPLSLECTVEGTSNPNLYWYRQAAGRGLQLLFYSVGIGQISSEVPQNLSASRPQDRQFILSSKKLLLSDSGFYLCAWSVLGAPNSPLHFGNGTRLTVT.

Notes on this clone: The sample contains more than one DNA sequence encoding this CDR3. The gene calls are TRBV10-3 and TRBJ2-7; 9 bases align to TRBD1. The V and J ends lost 8 bases and 2 bases, in that order; junction bases with no gene match: 1. Germline V gene sequence: CDR1 ENHRY, CDR2 SYGVKD. The CDR3 is made up of 12 amino acids. CDR3 sequence (DNA): TGTGCCATCGGACAGGGGCCCTACGAGCAGTACTTC. Amino acid sequence: CAIGQGPYEQYF.

The chain employs TRBV14 and TRBJ1-1; D uncertain. Per the germline V gene, CDR1 is SGHDN and CDR2 is FVKESK. The V end lost 0 bases, the J end lost 10 bases, and 12 bases lay between the germline ends. This CDR3 has 13 amino acids. The DNA for the CDR3 is TGTGCCAGCAGCCAAGATTCCCGGGGAAGAGCTTTCTTT. Protein product: CASSQDSRGRAFF.

CDR3 in amino acids: CASSWTGNEQYF. The CDR3 nucleotides are TGTGCCAGCAGCTGGACAGGGAACGAGCAGTACTTC. V gene TRBV11-2 combines with J gene TRBJ2-7; 8 bases are shared with TRBD1. The germline V gene has CDR1 SGHAT and CDR2 FQNNGV. This CDR3 is 12 amino acids long. V gave up 4 bases and J gave up 5 bases; unmatched junction bases: 1. Complete variable domain (other parts from reference TRBV11-2 and TRBJ2-7): EAGVAQSPRYKIIEKRQSVAFWCNPISGHATLYWYQQILGQGPKLLIQFQNNGVVDDSQLPKDRFSAERLKGVDSTLKIQPAKLEDSAVYLCASSWTGNEQYFGPGTRLTVT.

This chain uses TRBV7-9 with TRBJ1-1; 11 nucleotides match TRBD1. CDR3 length: 15 amino acids. J gave up 0 bases and V 10 bases, and 7 bases lay outside the gene matches. From germline, CDR1 is SEHNR and CDR2 FQNEAQ (reference sequence). The CDR3 protein is CATGQGAPMNTEAFF. The CDR3, as DNA: TGTGCCACCGGACAGGGGGCCCCAATGAACACTGAAGCTTTCTTT.

The chain recombines TRBV9 with TRBJ2-3; 15 bases are shared with TRBD2. Per germline, CDR1 SGDLS and CDR2 YYNGEE. J gave up 4 bases and V 0 bases, and 3 bases lay outside the gene matches. CDR3 length: 17 amino acids. CDR3 residues: CASSVDGLAGGADTQYF. The DNA of the CDR3 is TGTGCCAGCAGCGTAGATGGACTAGCGGGGGGGGCAGATACGCAGTATTTT.

V and J are TRBV19 and TRBJ2-5; D might be TRBD2 (5 bases). The CDR3 is 15 amino acids. The V and J ends lost 1 base and 5 bases respectively, with 14 bases between them. Looked up from germline, CDR1 is LNHDA and CDR2 is SQIVND (reference sequence). CDR3 amino acids: CASSIVGGRAETQYF. The CDR3 DNA follows: TGTGCCAGTAGTATAGTAGGAGGCAGAGCGGAGACCCAGTACTTC.

V usage is TRBV5-5 and J usage is TRBJ2-7; D uncertain. Trimming removed 2 bases at V and 2 bases at J, with 11 bases between. The CDR3 runs 14 residues. Germline values: CDR1 SGHKS, CDR2 YYEKEE (reference sequence). The DNA for the CDR3 is TGTGCCAGCAGCTTAAGGTTGGAGACCTACGAGCAGTACTTC. Translated, it gives CASSLRLETYEQYF.

A single count supports this clone. Other DNA sequences within the sample encode an identical CDR3. The chain has TRBV27 and TRBJ2-7; 7 bases agree with TRBD1. The CDR3 is made up of 13 amino acids. The V gene's germline CDR1 is MNHEY and CDR2 SMNVEV (reference sequence). J lost 2 bases, V lost 3 bases, and 1 base had no gene match. Here the CDR3 reads CASSLRGPYEQYF. In DNA, the CDR3 is TGTGCCAGCAGTTTGAGGGGGCCCTACGAGCAGTACTTC.

This sequence joins TRBV5-6 and TRBJ2-5; D remains unclear. Germline CDR1 SGHDT, CDR2 YYEEEE. The CDR3 loop spans 12 amino acids. Deletions cut 4 bases from V and 5 bases from J, with 9 bases between. CDR3 sequence (DNA): TGTGCCAGCAGCGGAAATGGGGAGACCCAGTACTTC. This sequence encodes CASSGNGETQYF.

CDR3 sequence reads: CASSWTEVPVGSTEAFF. DNA for the CDR3: TGTGCCAGCAGTTGGACGGAGGTACCTGTGGGGAGCACTGAAGCTTTCTTT. The chain has TRBV27 and TRBJ1-1; D gene ambiguous. Trimming cost V 4 bases and J 4 bases, with 22 bases left between them. Per germline, CDR1 MNHEY and CDR2 SMNVEV (reference sequence). The length of the CDR3 is 17 residues.

The chain combines TRBV5-6 with TRBJ2-7; D is unresolved. This CDR3 has 14 residues. V lost 4 bases and J lost 3, with 14 bases in between. Per germline, CDR1 SGHDT and CDR2 YYEEEE. CDR3 sequence reads: CASSPGVGFYEQYF. CDR3 bases: TGTGCCAGCAGCCCCGGAGTAGGGTTCTACGAGCAGTACTTC.

V and J are TRBV7-2 and TRBJ2-7; the D gene is possibly TRBD1 (6 bases). V was trimmed by 5 bases and J by 0 bases, leaving 14 bases between them. The germline CDR1 and CDR2 sequences are SGHTA and FQGNSA. CDR3 length equals 15 residues. The CDR3 DNA sequence: TGTGCCAGCAGCGTGGACAGTACCAGCTCCTACGAGCAGTACTTC. Its translation is CASSVDSTSSYEQYF.

The V and J genes are TRBV6-5 and TRBJ2-7, with 8 bases identical to TRBD1. Unmatched junction bases numbered 9, after V lost 4 bases and J lost 4 bases. The CDR3 totals 15 residues. Looked up from germline, CDR1 is MNHEY and CDR2 is SVGAGI. CDR3 region: CASSSSVQGVYEQYF. The CDR3 nucleotides are TGTGCCAGCAGTTCCTCAGTACAGGGGGTATACGAGCAGTACTTC.

The V and J genes are TRBV29-1 and TRBJ2-7; 9 bases fit TRBD1. V was pared by 6 bases and J by 3 bases, with 6 bases of the junction left unmatched. This CDR3 is built from 13 residues. Germline V gene sequence: CDR1 SQVTM, CDR2 ANQGSEA. Here the CDR3 reads CSVRTGDGYEQYF. For the CDR3, the DNA is TGCAGCGTCCGGACAGGGGATGGCTACGAGCAGTACTTC.

For this clone: Relative to the germline gene, one junction end is altered; a read error may explain this. The gene calls are TRBV7-2 and TRBJ2-3, with 11 bases fitting TRBD1. CDR1 is SGHTA and CDR2 is FQGNSA in the germline V gene. This CDR3 region has 16 residues. CDR3 residues: CASSLAGTGGTDTQYF. The CDR3, as DNA: TGTGCCAGCAGCCTAGCCGGGACAGGGGGGACAGATACGCAGTATTTT.

The V gene is TRBV6-1, the J gene TRBJ1-2; D ambiguous. The CDR3 spans 12 residues. The V gene's germline CDR1 is MNHNS and CDR2 SASEGT. V lost 6 bases and J lost 4, with 9 bases in between. CDR3 loop: CASSPEGYGYTF. In DNA form, the CDR3 reads TGTGCCAGCAGCCCAGAGGGCTATGGCTACACCTTC.

This clone occurred a few times. This chain joins TRBV25-1 and TRBJ2-7; TRBD2 agrees at 10 bases. Germline V CDR1 and CDR2: MGHDK, SYGVNS. This CDR3 region has 14 residues. With 6 bases clipped from V and 6 bases from J, the junction kept 8 bases outside the gene matches. The DNA for the CDR3 is TGTGCCAGCAGGCCCCTAGCGGGAGAGCTCGAGCAGTACTTC. Its protein is CASRPLAGELEQYF.

The rearrangement uses TRBV4-3 and TRBJ2-5, with 9 bases identical to TRBD1. V was clipped by 0 bases and J by 3 bases; unmatched bases: 8. There are 17 residues in the CDR3. Germline CDR1 and CDR2: LGHNA and YSLEER. CDR3 amino acids: CASSQEVSGQGEETQYF. CDR3 sequence (DNA): TGCGCCAGCAGCCAAGAGGTATCGGGACAGGGCGAAGAGACCCAGTACTTC.